This T cell receptor beta chain derives from a study of cytomegalovirus exposure and HLA in healthy donors (dated by TCRdb to 2015 to 2018). Broadly, across the study: An earlier analysis of several hundred of the donors reported roughly 300 Gb of sequence data and more than 90 million unique TCR beta sequences from approximately 180 million T cells. A later genetic analysis took genome-wide SNP genotypes for about three fifths of the roughly 700 donors and used that subset as a discovery cohort. A separate validation cohort of some 130 different subjects was used in addition to the roughly 670-subject first cohort. The T cell repertoires of several hundred subjects were profiled by immunosequencing and related to cytomegalovirus serostatus. About five DR-DQ haplotypes were handled as single units for association and clustering because linkage in the cohort was strong. Rather than using new phenotypic data, the later analysis identified candidate immune exposures from TCR beta sequences and from how often those sequences occurred across donors. The study aimed to test whether signatures of past pathogen exposure could be identified by cataloging public T cell receptors. Of the roughly 400 genotyped donors, over 80% were placed in the genetic ancestry cluster associated with self-reported Caucasian donors. An earlier analysis of some 500 of the donors used high-throughput TCR beta sequencing to judge whether each TCR beta V gene segment behaved as functional or pseudogenic. Across approximately 400 genotyped donors of the cohort, an average of about 240,000 unique TCR beta nucleotide sequences per donor were sequenced, and 15% to 20% of those sequences were non-productive. A later analysis re-examined previously published TCR beta repertoires from 610 or so donors and added high-resolution HLA genotyping to investigate patterns of TCR occurrence. Alongside the repertoire data, information on donor age, sex, ethnicity and CMV serostatus was compiled. The number of donors typed differed by locus, with roughly 620-640 for A, B, C, DRB1 and DQB1, more than 500 for DQA1, 606 for DPA1, and 450 to 480 for DPB1. Approximately 300 gigabases of sequencing data and around 85 million unique TCR sequences made up an early release that covered approximately 700 HLA-typed donors. To predict cytomegalovirus infection status, the study brought together high-throughput TCR immunosequencing, statistical association of individual TCRs with disease status, and machine learning. Every discovery cohort repertoire had been produced on one sequencing platform. Class I and class II HLA loci were covered by the typing at four-digit resolution.

In total, 500 to 700 healthy bone marrow donors made up the cohort. All cohort members were sampled while nominally healthy, although unrecorded immune exposures were likely present. The donor was CMV seropositive and was included in the group of approximately 310 seropositive cohort members. Every donor gave a peripheral blood sample, and the peripheral blood mononuclear cells from that sample were used for TCR beta sequencing. The Qiagen DNeasy Blood Extraction Kit was used to extract genomic DNA from the blood cell samples. From the cysteine through the phenylalanine, the CDR3 covers 13 amino acids. The CDR3 DNA has 39 bases and is translated from base 1. CDR1 MNHEY and CDR2 SMNVEV were looked up in the germline V gene (reference sequence). V is reduced by 5 bases and J by 3 bases, leaving a spacing of 10 bases between them. Only a few counts were recorded for this clone. This clone's antigen is unknown. One base away there is no much larger clone; base qualities are not given.

Libraries were constructed by the immunoSEQ multiplex PCR assay. A mixture of 60 forward primers for TCR Vbeta segments and 13 reverse primers for TCR Jbeta segments was used in the multiplex PCR. Amplification of the CDR3 region of rearranged TCR beta genes was performed with a multiplex PCR assay on genomic DNA. The Illumina HiSeq System was used to sequence the amplified TCR beta libraries as 87-base-pair reads. Under the source paper's analysis protocol: Across the 640 or so repertoires, a later analysis counted around 80 million unique TCR beta chains, 8.5 million to 12 million of which were shared by at least two donors. Raw reads were error-corrected and collapsed into unique sequences by a nearest-neighbor algorithm in which closely related sequences were merged to remove PCR and sequencing errors. To assign V, D and J gene segments, CDR3 sequences were aligned to IMGT reference sequences. Each retained sequence needed at least a six-nucleotide match to both a V gene segment and a J gene segment. A rearrangement counted as productive if the CDR3 had no stop codons and remained in frame with V and J, and every other rearrangement counted as non-productive. CDR3 was defined according to IMGT convention as the region running from the second conserved V-encoded cysteine to the conserved J-encoded phenylalanine. In an earlier analysis of around 600 of the donors, sequences lacking an unambiguous match to a single V gene segment were excluded. In an earlier analysis of roughly 600 of the donors, a V segment was called functional when productive rearrangements were above 56.7%, and segregating when the standard deviation between donors exceeded 5%. A statistical classification framework was built to diagnose cytomegalovirus status from the catalog of TCR beta chain sequences. In a later analysis, V and J genes were assigned by comparing TCR nucleotide sequences against IMGT/GENE-DB human TR gene sequences. In a later analysis, CDR3 sequences and most-parsimonious VDJ recombination scenarios were assigned using the TCRdist pipeline. A later analysis defined each TCR beta chain by its CDR3 amino acid sequence plus V-gene family, and excluded reads lacking a unique V-gene family. A later analysis removed roughly 590 highly shared, low-generation-probability nucleotide sequences to deal with suspected cross-contamination and a sequencing artifact. In a later analysis, a clonal expansion index was calculated for each public chain from normalized within-repertoire ranks of inferred template counts. In a later analysis, generation probabilities were computed using a VDJ recombination model fitted to out-of-frame rearrangements, and the results were checked against IGoR. Hypergeometric tests were used in a later analysis to score TCR-TCR, TCR-HLA and TCR-CMV co-occurrence, with a repertoire-size bias correction applied to the TCR pairs. In a later analysis, false discovery rates were estimated by permuting HLA or CMV assignments 20 times. In a later analysis, co-occurring TCRs were grouped using DBSCAN, with TCRdist sequence similarity added in when clustering inside HLA-allele-positive subsets. Repertoires with fewer than 30,000 or more than 120,000 public chains, plus five repertoires with anomalous nucleotide sharing, were excluded from co-occurrence clustering. TCRdb retrieved this table from immuneACCESS and kept in-frame rearrangements only. Not all clones are present; in checked studies, unresolved V genes account for under half, and no reason is known for the remainder. The V and J calls and clone size come from that table; D and trimming were worked out from the DNA. The sample contains approximately 160,000 clones, around 86% of them found a single time. The top ten constitute 0.9% to 1% of the sample.

Beyond this particular receptor, the publication reports: Because HLA typing was unavailable for some donors at each locus, only the typed subset was used in association tests. A later analysis associated around 16,000 TCR beta sequences with specific HLA alleles at a false discovery rate of 0.05. Roughly uniform sequencing depth across donors was assumed in presence/absence analyses, although this assumption may not hold. A later genetic analysis associated a missense DCLRE1C variant with V-gene and J-gene trimming of TCR beta chains, and an independent cohort replicated the association. When HLA alleles, especially DR and DQ, strongly co-occurred, attributing TCR associations to individual alleles was difficult. Cytomegalovirus status was reported to be diagnosed by the classifier with high specificity and sensitivity in both the original and validation cohorts. Several of the top co-occurrence clusters appeared to be linked to parvovirus B19, influenza, CMV and Epstein-Barr virus, according to a later analysis. Most TCR sequences were observed very rarely across donors, whereas some public TCRs were present in many individuals. A later analysis found that TCR association rates varied across HLA loci, with DRB1 alleles showing the most associated TCRs and HLA-C alleles the fewest. Correlated functional status among segregating V segments might be attributable to linkage disequilibrium, but an unknown experimental factor could not be ruled out. Because counts were too low, about 15 rarely observed V segments, including chromosome 9 orphons, were left out of the earlier analysis of approximately 580 of the donors. A further reported finding was that TCR beta sequences accurately predicted the HLA-A and HLA-B alleles for most subjects in the first cohort. The cohort was sequenced for TCR beta chains only, and without alpha or paired-chain data the features that could be detected were limited. The authors suggested that the approach could potentially be generalized to other disease states and immunological phenotypes. Compared with equally common non-associated chains, HLA-associated TCR beta chains in a later analysis were more clonally expanded and had lower generation probabilities. In a later genetic analysis, fewer N-insertions in productive TCRs were reported among donors in an Asian-associated ancestry cluster than the roughly 710-donor mean. Some IMGT-functional V segments, including TRBV6-2 and TRBV6-3, could not be distinguished by the 87-base-pair reads and were therefore excluded. The only immune exposure information available for the cohort was CMV serostatus. The study gave a list of roughly 150 TCR beta chains associated with cytomegalovirus. Broadly in line with IMGT annotations, most TCR beta V segments showed up in productive rearrangements about 90% or about 30% of the time in an earlier analysis of 587 of the donors. According to a later analysis, most CMV-associated TCR beta chains appeared to be HLA-restricted, and the HLA associations seemed to be driven largely by CMV exposure. In vitro tests confirmed that a few of the cytomegalovirus-associated TCR beta chains recognize cytomegalovirus antigens. A group of highly shared sequence variants was considered likely to be a technical artifact of the sequencing pipeline.

What was sequenced was PBMCs. Here the chain combines TRBV27 and TRBJ1-1; no D gene call is confident. The receptor comes from a girl aged 2 to 9 in good health and CMV-seropositive. The nucleotides are TGTGCCAGCAGTCCCCGGGTGGACACTGAAGCTTTCTTT. Translated, it reads CASSPRVDTEAFF.